The clone carrying this T cell receptor (beta chain) was detected ten times or more. Antigen specificity is unknown. The data originate from a study of T cell repertoires in cytomegalovirus infection. MiXCR, applied by TCRdb to the reads, yields one record per CDR3 protein. The sample contains about 400,000 distinct CDR3 sequences, approximately 35% of which appear only once. CDR1 is MNHNS and CDR2 is SASEGT in the germline V gene. The ends were cut back, 6 bases at V and 6 bases at J, with 17 bases in the middle. CDR3 length: 14 amino acids. The sequencing used cultured PBMCs, collected from culture after CMV antigen stimulation. The rearrangement joins TRBV6-1 to TRBJ1-2; TRBD1 is a possible D gene (6 bases). The receptor's source is a human donor in good health (CMV status not recorded). Some clones in this sample may be carry-over from other donors' samples. CDR3 nucleotides: TGTGCCAGCAGCCTACAGGGCGGCGGAGATGGCTACACCTTC. It is translated as CASSLQGGGDGYTF.